The clone carrying this TCR beta chain was seen ten or more times. Its antigen is still unknown. This sample is part of a study of CD8 T cells in ankylosing spondylitis. Preparation of TCR beta libraries was done by quantitative 5'-RACE with molecular barcodes. A single record per CDR3 protein comes from TCRdb applying MiXCR to the 5' RACE reads. The data contain 350,000 or so distinct CDR3 sequences, 9.5% to 13% of them singletons. This CDR3 is 15 amino acids long. The germline gives CDR1 KGHSH, CDR2 LQKENI. V was pared by 3 bases and J by 5 bases, with 14 bases between. Study findings and constraints: In synovial fluid and blood from reactive arthritis, some motif variants were previously reported. Characteristic, it appeared, of ankylosing spondylitis blood was a TCR beta motif of several highly homologous variants.

The sequencing input was blood, either unsorted or a sorted T cell fraction (not recorded which). The chain couples TRBV18 to TRBJ1-5, with D uncertain. The source is a female donor with ankylosing spondylitis or in good health (not recorded which). Here the CDR3 reads CASSPGMAGDQPQHF. CDR3 DNA sequence: TGTGCCAGCTCACCGGGGATGGCAGGTGATCAGCCCCAGCATTTT.